The clone carrying this TCR beta chain was recorded only once. What it binds is unknown. A much larger clone is a single base away; this may be a read error. These data belong to a study of molecular identifiers for immune sequencing clone quantification. Isolation of naive CD8 T cells was achieved by sorting on a CD8+CD4-CCR7+CD45RA+ phenotype. Germline assignment: CDR1 SGHNT and CDR2 YYREEE (reference sequence). There are 13 residues in the CDR3. From the PCR reads, TCRdb called clonotypes with MiXCR, one entry per CDR3 protein. The repertoire has about 300,000 distinct CDR3 sequences, roughly a fifth of them found once; the top ten carry roughly 0.86%. Notes on the study in general: Identical TCR molecules sharing a barcode could underestimate highly expanded clone sizes. Clones that exceeded 20 RNA copies held over 99% of effector molecules, yet under 1% in naive cells.

The chain combines TRBV5-4 with TRBJ1-4; TRBD1 aligns across 7 bases. The clonotype comes from a human donor in good health. Some libraries in this study had Jurkat cell RNA spiked in. The sequencing sample was made of naive CD8+ T cells from blood, with Jurkat cell RNA spiked in. Subset meaning: FACS-sorted CD8+CD4-CCR7+CD45RA+ naive T cells. This CDR3 reads CAISYRGFERLFF. Here the CDR3 DNA reads TGTGCCATCTCATACAGGGGTTTTGAAAGACTGTTTTTT.